The 29 T cell receptor beta chains given below trace back to one sample, sequenced in a study of T-cell memory formation after mild COVID-19. TCRdb passed the 5' RACE reads through MiXCR, listing each CDR3 protein once. The sample lists around 510,000 distinct CDR3 sequences, roughly 21% seen once, with about 8.2% in the top ten. The sequenced material came from PBMCs or a T cell subset sorted from them (not recorded which). The receptors derive from an adult woman who had mild COVID-19 (a few samples of this study predate the infection). Cell type and time point are not known.

The chain carries TRBV12-3 or TRBV12-4 and TRBJ2-3; possible D gene TRBD2, 5 bases. Trimming took off 6 bases at V and 0 bases at J, with 16 bases between the two ends. CDR3 size: 16 residues. CDR3 sequence (DNA): TGTGCCAGCAGCCCGGGGTTGAGGGAGAGCACAGATACGCAGTATTTT. This encodes CASSPGLRESTDTQYF.

This chain uses TRBV4-1 with TRBJ2-2; tentatively, D is TRBD2 (6 bases). The V gene lost 0 bases and the J gene lost 3 bases, with 14 bases spanning the gap. This CDR3 is built from 17 residues. Germline values: CDR1 MGHRA, CDR2 YSYEKL. The CDR3 loop reads CASSQEGGGVYTGELFF. In nucleotides, the CDR3 is TGCGCCAGCAGCCAAGAGGGAGGCGGGGTGTACACCGGGGAGCTGTTTTTT.

This clonotype was counted a few times. CDR3 nucleotides: TGTGCCAGCAGCGCTGGGCTGACCTACGAGCAGTACTTC. The encoded protein is CASSAGLTYEQYF. The J gene is TRBJ2-7, the V gene TRBV9; no definite D call. The germline V gene has CDR1 SGDLS and CDR2 YYNGEE. The CDR3 sequence is 13 residues long. Trimming left V 3 bases short and J 2 bases short, with 9 bases between.

The chain carries TRBV29-1 and TRBJ2-7; the D gene could be TRBD1 or TRBD2 (5 bases each). V was trimmed by 4 bases and J by 2 bases, leaving 18 bases between them. CDR1 is SQVTM, CDR2 ANQGSEA, per germline. There are 15 residues in the CDR3. The CDR3 here is CSVVAGSKTPYEQYF. The CDR3 nucleotides are TGCAGCGTTGTGGCAGGGAGTAAGACCCCCTACGAGCAGTACTTC.

The genes are TRBV30 and TRBJ1-2; perhaps TRBD1 as D (5 bases). The germline V gene encodes CDR1 GTSNPN and CDR2 SVGIG (reference sequence). The V end lost 1 base, the J end lost 8 bases, and 11 bases lay between the germline ends. The CDR3 extends over 12 amino acids. For the CDR3, the DNA is TGTGCCTGGAGTGACCAGGGAGACGGCTACACCTTC. Translating gives CAWSDQGDGYTF.

The chain links TRBV18 to TRBJ1-1, with 7 bases identical to TRBD1. V lost 3 bases and J lost 0; bases outside the gene matches: 19. CDR3 length equals 20 residues. Per germline, CDR1 KGHSH and CDR2 LQKENI. The DNA for the CDR3 is TGTGCCAGCTCACCTAGAGGGGGACAGCGAGACCCGCCCATGAACACTGAAGCTTTCTTT. Protein sequence: CASSPRGGQRDPPMNTEAFF.

The CDR3 protein is CATSRDRVTQYF. The CDR3, as DNA: TGTGCCACCAGCAGAGATCGGGTTACGCAGTATTTT. The V call is TRBV15, the J call TRBJ2-3, with D unclear. From germline, CDR1 is LNHNV and CDR2 YYDKDF (reference sequence). Trimming removed 0 bases at V and 8 bases at J, with 6 bases between. There are 12 residues in the CDR3.

The chain employs TRBV2 and TRBJ2-1, with D hard to call. Per germline, CDR1 SNHLY and CDR2 FYNNEI. This CDR3 region has 11 residues. The germline V and J ends were trimmed by 8 bases and 10 bases, with 12 bases remaining between them. The CDR3 here is CASRTIAEQFF. In nucleotides, the CDR3 is TGTGCCAGCCGGACGATAGCAGAGCAGTTCTTC.

The table lists this clonotype with a few counts. DNA for the CDR3: TGTGCCAGCAGTTCCCTTGGGGGGCGCGCGGAAGCTTTCTTT. Its translation is CASSSLGGRAEAFF. The V and J genes are TRBV12-3 or TRBV12-4 and TRBJ1-1; TRBD1 is a possible D gene (6 bases). The CDR3 has 14 amino acids. The V gene lost 4 bases and the J gene lost 8 bases, with 17 bases spanning the gap.

This clonotype was counted many times. V and J are TRBV7-2 and TRBJ1-1; no firm D call. The germline V gene encodes CDR1 SGHTA and CDR2 FQGNSA. CDR3 size: 12 residues. V was shortened by 6 bases and J by 4 bases, with 9 bases between the two germline ends. CDR3 nucleotides: TGTGCCAGCAGGCCACGGGTCACTGAAGCTTTCTTT. The encoded protein is CASRPRVTEAFF.

J is TRBJ2-1 and V is TRBV9; TRBD2 matches at 11 bases. V was pared by 4 bases and J by 3 bases, with 9 bases of the junction left unmatched. The CDR3 runs to 17 residues. CDR1 SGDLS and CDR2 YYNGEE come from the germline V gene. The CDR3 loop is CASSTKEGLAVYNEQFF. CDR3 DNA sequence: TGTGCCAGCAGCACGAAGGAGGGACTAGCGGTCTACAATGAGCAGTTCTTC.

The chain recombines TRBV9 with TRBJ2-3; the match to TRBD2 covers 7 bases. V lost 0 bases and J lost 4; bases outside the gene matches: 5. In germline, CDR1 is SGDLS, CDR2 YYNGEE. The CDR3 is 15 amino acids. CDR3 amino acids: CASSVGARGSDTQYF. The CDR3 DNA reads as TGTGCCAGCAGCGTAGGAGCGCGGGGGTCAGATACGCAGTATTTT.

The rearrangement uses TRBV29-1 and TRBJ2-1, with 12 bases lining up with TRBD2. Germline trimming cut 3 bases from V and 1 base from J; bases unmatched to any gene: 10. This CDR3 contains 18 residues. Germline V CDR1 and CDR2: SQVTM, ANQGSEA. As DNA, the CDR3 is TGCAGCGTTGAGGGGTCTAGCGGGGGGGCCTCATCCTACAATGAGCAGTTCTTC. It is translated as CSVEGSSGGASSYNEQFF.

This clonotype was seen a handful of times. No DNA is shown, since the ends of the CDR3 on it are uncertain; the CDR3 is the one TCRdb lists. This chain links TRBV15 with TRBJ2-3; TRBD2, the table's D call, lacks a check against the DNA. Germline CDR1 is LNHNV and CDR2 is YYDKDF (reference sequence). The CDR3 length equals 13 residues, ends included. The CDR3 protein is CATSVASGTYKYF.

This chain uses TRBV6-2 or TRBV6-3 with TRBJ2-4, with TRBD2 matching 9 bases. After removal of 6 bases from V and 0 bases from J, the junction contained 0 bases not matched to a gene. Germline values: CDR1 MNHEY, CDR2 SVGEGT. The CDR3 runs 14 residues. CDR3 nucleotide sequence: TGTGCCAGCAGACTAGCGGGAGCCAAAAACATTCAGTACTTC. Its protein product is CASRLAGAKNIQYF.

The rearrangement uses TRBV15 and TRBJ2-6; D is uncertain. The CDR3 extends over 16 amino acids. Trimming removed 0 bases from V and 2 bases from J, with 8 bases in between. From germline, CDR1 is LNHNV and CDR2 YYDKDF (reference sequence). The DNA for the CDR3 is TGTGCCACCAGCAGAGATTTTGAAGCTGGGGCCAACGTCCTGACTTTC. Translating gives CATSRDFEAGANVLTF.

This clonotype came up once. The chain is built from TRBV6-5 and TRBJ1-2; tentative D call: TRBD1 (5 bases). The CDR3 loop spans 14 amino acids. CDR1 is MNHEY, CDR2 SVGAGI, per germline. V was cut by 2 bases and J by 6 bases, with 13 bases left in between. CDR3 sequence reads: CASSYERAGHGYTF. The CDR3 DNA follows: TGTGCCAGCAGTTACGAGAGGGCAGGGCATGGCTACACCTTC.

There are a few counts of this clonotype. The rearrangement joins TRBV5-6 to TRBJ1-2; no clear D. Deletions cut 2 bases from V and 9 bases from J, with 11 bases between. The CDR3 is 12 residues long. The germline V gene encodes CDR1 SGHDT and CDR2 YYEEEE. CDR3 amino acids: CASSFGLQSYTF. The CDR3, as DNA: TGTGCCAGCAGCTTTGGCCTTCAAAGCTACACCTTC.

V gene TRBV7-9 combines with J gene TRBJ2-7, with TRBD1 matching 9 bases. Germline V gene data show CDR1 as SEHNR and CDR2 as FQNEAQ (reference sequence). This CDR3 contains 15 residues. V lost 5 bases, J lost 5 bases, and 10 bases stayed unmatched. CDR3 protein: CASSLGSRQGDEQYF. The CDR3, as DNA: TGTGCCAGCAGCCTCGGGAGCCGACAGGGGGACGAGCAGTACTTC.

This clonotype was counted a few times. The chain links TRBV5-6 to TRBJ1-4; D is uncertain. The length of the CDR3 is 14 residues. V gave up 0 bases and J gave up 5 bases, with 8 bases separating them. Germline V gives CDR1 SGHDT, CDR2 YYEEEE. Written as DNA, the CDR3 is TGTGCCAGCAGCTTGGGACGGTGGAATGAAAAACTGTTTTTT. Amino acids: CASSLGRWNEKLFF.

The V gene is TRBV7-9, the J gene TRBJ2-7, with D hard to call. V was pared by 2 bases and J by 6 bases, with 8 bases between. The CDR3 has 12 amino acids. Germline-derived CDR1 and CDR2 are SEHNR and FQNEAQ (reference sequence). CDR3 nucleotides: TGTGCCAGCAGCTTATCTACGCGCGAGCAGTACTTC. Encoded protein: CASSLSTREQYF.

The V gene is TRBV10-3, the J gene TRBJ2-7; possible D gene TRBD1, 6 bases. The germline gives CDR1 ENHRY, CDR2 SYGVKD. The CDR3 totals 17 residues. V was pared by 0 bases and J by 0 bases, with 15 bases between. CDR3 sequence (DNA): TGTGCCATCAGTGAGTCGGTCGGGCAGGGGAACTCCTACGAGCAGTACTTC. Residues: CAISESVGQGNSYEQYF.

This rearrangement joins TRBV15 to TRBJ2-1; no definite D call. The CDR3 extends over 14 amino acids. From germline, CDR1 is LNHNV and CDR2 YYDKDF (reference sequence). Between the trimmed V and J ends, which lost 2 bases and 8 bases, there was a span of 13 bases. This chain's CDR3 is CATSRLAEADEQFF. The CDR3 DNA sequence: TGTGCCACCAGCAGACTCGCCGAGGCCGATGAGCAGTTCTTC. Variable domain in full (rest from reference TRBV15 and TRBJ2-1): DAMVIQNPRYQVTQFGKPVTLSCSQTLNHNVMYWYQQKSSQAPKLLFHYYDKDFNNEADTPDNFQSRRPNTSFCFLDIRSPGLGDTAMYLCATSRLAEADEQFFGPGTRLTVL.

V usage is TRBV2 and J usage is TRBJ1-5; 8 nucleotides agree with TRBD1. Germline V gives CDR1 SNHLY, CDR2 FYNNEI. Trimming took 3 bases from V and 2 from J; bases not matched to a gene: 6. This CDR3 has 16 amino acids. The CDR3 protein is CASSDDRGRGNQPQHF. The CDR3 DNA follows: TGTGCCAGCAGTGACGACAGGGGAAGAGGCAATCAGCCCCAGCATTTT.

This clonotype showed up just a few times. The V gene is TRBV27, the J gene TRBJ1-5, with D perhaps TRBD1 (5 bases). Per germline, CDR1 MNHEY and CDR2 SMNVEV (reference sequence). V lost 1 base and J lost 1, with 11 bases in between. This CDR3 is 16 amino acids long. CDR3 loop: CASSLYADRSNQPQHF. In DNA, the CDR3 is TGTGCCAGCAGTTTATACGCCGACAGAAGCAATCAGCCCCAGCATTTT.

The V and J genes are TRBV7-2 and TRBJ2-1; D unclear. V lost 3 bases and J lost 4, with 10 bases in between. There are 14 residues in the CDR3. Germline V gene data show CDR1 as SGHTA and CDR2 as FQGNSA. CDR3 DNA: TGTGCCAGCAGCTTTGAACCCCCTTACAATGAGCAGTTCTTC. Translation gives CASSFEPPYNEQFF. Full variable domain (rest looked up from reference TRBV7-2 and TRBJ2-1): GAGVSQSPSNKVTEKGKDVELRCDPISGHTALYWYRQSLGQGLEFLIYFQGNSAPDKSGLPSDRFSAERTGGSVSTLTIQRTQQEDSAVYLCASSFEPPYNEQFFGPGTRLTVL.

This clonotype was seen at least ten times. The genes are TRBV20-1 and TRBJ2-1, with 8 bases lining up with TRBD2. Looked up from germline, CDR1 is DFQATT and CDR2 is SNEGSKA (reference sequence). With 3 bases clipped from V and 8 bases from J, the junction kept 9 bases outside the gene matches. This CDR3 contains 14 residues. The CDR3 DNA sequence: TGCAGTGCTAGGAGCGGGAGTTCTATGTATGAGCAGTTCTTC. This codes for CSARSGSSMYEQFF.

This clonotype appeared a few times. This rearrangement joins TRBV7-9 to TRBJ1-1, with 8 bases fitting TRBD1. The V gene end was trimmed by 4 bases and the J gene end by 7 bases; junction bases not matched to a gene: 8. Germline V gives CDR1 SEHNR, CDR2 FQNEAQ (reference sequence). The CDR3 spans 14 residues. CDR3 in DNA: TGTGCCAGCAGCTCTCAGACAGGGGTTAATGAAGCTTTCTTT. Its protein is CASSSQTGVNEAFF.

The sample holds a few counts of this clonotype. CDR3 region: CATSDFRASRELFF. The CDR3 bases are TGTGCCACCAGTGATTTCAGGGCTAGCAGGGAGCTGTTTTTT. The J gene is TRBJ2-2, the V gene TRBV24-1; either TRBD1 or TRBD2 may fit D (5 bases each). Germline V lookup: CDR1 KGHDR, CDR2 SFDVKD. The length of the CDR3 is 14 residues. Trimming shortened V by 1 base and J by 9 bases, and 11 bases separated the two germline ends.